This T cell receptor (beta chain) was identified in a study of T cells after yellow fever vaccination. This clonotype was seen a handful of times. The antigen is unknown. Trimming shortened V by 3 bases and J by 4 bases, and 12 bases separated the two germline ends. The CDR3 spans 14 residues. Germline V gene data show CDR1 as SGHRS and CDR2 as YFSETQ. Study conclusions and caveats: In FACS-sorted repertoires, abundant clonotypes from the bulk population could appear as contaminants. Clonotype sharing between CD4 and CD8 compartments was small. Reappearance after the booster was observed for most primary-vaccination clones (roughly 97% CD4, less than 90% CD8).

TCRdb used MiXCR to reprocess the 5' RACE reads, holding one entry per CDR3 protein. The repertoire holds approximately 150,000 distinct CDR3 sequences, with 5.5% to 7.5% as singletons. This sequence was found in a man aged 18 to 29 who received the YFV17D yellow fever vaccine. This sequence joins TRBV5-1 and TRBJ2-3, with TRBD1 as a possible D gene (5 bases). This sample comprised CD4+ T cells sorted from PBMCs, obtained on the day of the first yellow fever vaccination. DNA of the CDR3: TGCGCCAGCAGCTCTGACAGAGGCGCAGATACGCAGTATTTT. Translated: CASSSDRGADTQYF.